This TCR beta chain was captured by sequencing in a study of T cell responses to AZD1222 COVID-19 vaccine (dated by TCRdb to the early 2020s). The study in broad terms: AZD1222 recipients whose second dose came at about 4 weeks and those whose second dose came at about 12 weeks were combined into one group, since spike-specific TCR depth and breadth did not differ between the two schedules. TCR sequencing covered some 240 trial participants: 200 to 210 given two doses of AZD1222 and approximately 26 given two doses of MenACWY control vaccine. Trial participants were enrolled by age into 18-55, 56-69 and 70-plus year subgroups, with approximately 150, 30 and 60 TCR-sequenced participants respectively. Broad study findings and their caveats: Conclusions about previously exposed vaccinees are limited, since just a handful of AZD1222 recipients were seropositive for SARS-CoV-2 at baseline. Participants were mostly white British and included more females than males, and it was suggested by the authors that clonal diversity may have been underestimated. After two AZD1222 doses, spike-specific TCR breadth and depth were significantly higher than at day 0 and than in MenACWY recipients. Vaccine-associated CD4 TCRs spanned the whole spike protein, with dominant responses in regions 160-218 and 743-854. Reportedly, close to half of the unique spike-specific TCRs recognized epitopes lying outside the regions that are mutated in the B.1.351 and B.1.1.7 variants. The 56-69-year group was small, and its depth increase did not reach significance, likely because of low power. Because no day 14 peak-response samples were available, the repertoires could be characterized only after the peak T cell response.

The time point tag for this specimen amounts to: baseline before first vaccination. Vaccinee samples came from UK trials COV001 and COV002, including a single-blind randomized controlled phase 2/3 trial of AZD1222 (ChAdOx1 nCoV-19) in healthy adults. For TCRbeta chain sequencing, PBMC samples from trial participants were taken at day 0 and at day 28 after the second dose. In regard to this clone: Its binding antigen is unknown. Base qualities are missing; no much larger clone stands one base away.

The CDR3 regions of human TCRbeta chains were analyzed by immunosequencing. The study's own analysis went as follows. Repertoire TCRs were checked for matches against a reference library of SARS-CoV-2-specific TCRs that had been generated using the MIRA antigen-specificity platform. Breadth was defined as the fraction of unique TCRs that were SARS-CoV-2-associated, and depth was defined as the fraction of total T cells that were SARS-CoV-2-associated. Using the MIRA data, every spike-specific TCR was mapped to the spike region that the TCR reacted to and assigned to either a CD4 or a CD8 class. Log10-transformed breadth and depth values were compared by one-way ANOVA with Sidak's multiple comparisons tests. Imported from immuneACCESS, the table was reduced by TCRdb to in-frame sequences with V and J called. These copies leave out some clones; in studies compared against another copy, an unresolved V gene accounts for under half, and the cause of the remainder is not known. That table is the source of V, J and clone size, and D and trimming were worked out from the DNA. In all, the sample holds about 100,000 clones, and around 86% of those were seen once. The ten biggest clones cover about 5% of the sample.

This TCR was recovered from an adult in good health. The starting material was peripheral blood, obtained on day 0 of AZD1222 vaccination.

This receptor has the CDR3 CASSSGGGNTEAFF. In nucleotide form, the sequence is TGTGCCAGCAGCTCCGGGGGCGGCAACACTGAAGCTTTCTTT. The V and J segments used are TRBV7-2 and TRBJ1-1; possibly the D gene is TRBD1, per 6 matching bases. The CDR3 numbers 14 residues from cysteine through phenylalanine. Kept here is only the CDR3 DNA, which spans 42 bases and is read in frame from base 1. Deletion took 4 bases off V and 2 bases off J, with a span of 11 bases between the germline ends. CDR1 and CDR2 (SGHTA, FQGNSA) derive from the germline V gene.